Detailed here is one T cell receptor (beta chain). The antigen remains undetermined. Method: immunoSEQ multiplex PCR; TCRdb's copy keeps in-frame clones and lacks some. In the table there are about 960,000 clones, more than 75% of which are singletons. Trimming at V came to 4 bases and at J to 4 bases, leaving 10 bases not matched to a gene. The CDR3 runs 16 residues. CDR1 and CDR2 (germline): SGHNT, YYREEE (reference sequence). These data come from a study of shared clonotypes between healthy human individuals. Study-level results: Generally, estimated richness proved larger in naive subsets than it did in memory subsets. Represented diversity (both genetic and exposure-history) was limited by the small number of donors. Rarefaction revealed incomplete sorted-subset sequencing despite large depth.

This receptor was taken from a man in his late teens or twenties in good health. V is TRBV5-4 and J is TRBJ2-5; 10 bases agree with TRBD1. What was sequenced was memory CD4+ T cells sorted from blood. Noted subset: CD45RA-negative fraction. The CDR3 region is CASSPGRQGARETQYF. Here the CDR3 DNA reads TGTGCCAGCAGCCCAGGCCGACAGGGGGCGAGAGAGACCCAGTACTTC.